This TCR beta chain is from a study of blood T cell repertoires in COVID-19 (dated by TCRdb to about 2020). About the study as a whole: Samples from collaborators originated in the United States, Italy and Spain and spanned both the acute and convalescent phases of COVID-19. The prospective study material was composed of cDNA or gDNA derived from T cells, B-cell-depleted T cells, or PBMCs. HLA class I and class II types, where available, came from metadata supplied by the sample provider rather than from assay-based typing. The samples were drawn from the first 160 participants of the ongoing ImmuneRACE study and from 950 to 1,500 subjects provided by 6 global collaborators. The repertoires were released in a freely available public database meant as a resource for research on the immune response to SARS-CoV-2. The dataset comprised deeply sampled blood TCRbeta repertoires from subjects exposed to, actively infected with, or recovered from COVID-19. A de-identified subject ID, COVID-19 status, age in years and sex were almost always included in the sample metadata.

TCRbeta CDR3 regions were amplified from genomic DNA using the immunoSEQ Assay, a bias-controlled multiplex PCR. On the authors' methods: Within the assay, amplification of reference gene primers was used to estimate how many nucleated cells each sample contained. Sequence reads were collapsed and filtered to measure the absolute abundance of every unique TCRbeta CDR3 rearrangement. Productive Simpson clonality was computed per sample as the square root of Simpson's diversity index over productive rearrangements. The table was pulled from immuneACCESS by TCRdb, which kept in-frame rearrangements only. Such tables lose some clones; where checked, under half of the loss comes from unresolved V genes, and the rest has no known cause. D and trimming were read from the DNA, whereas the V and J calls and clone size are those reported in that table. The sample data list fewer than 75,000 clones, and around 87% of these were observed just once. Less than 7% of the sample rests with the top ten.

Study-wide findings and limitations: The quantity of clinical and demographic metadata differed by source and by participant and was supplied without curation.

In the germline V gene (reference sequence), CDR1 corresponds to LNHDA and CDR2 to SQIVND. From V the trimming removes 5 bases and from J it removes 4 bases, while the gene matches leave 9 bases of the junction unaccounted for. The CDR3 spans 15 residues, from the cysteine through the phenylalanine. Only CDR3 DNA is held: 45 bases, read in frame from base 1. Each collaborating institution followed its own protocols to collect whole blood in K2EDTA tubes. For TCRbeta analysis, collaborators shipped samples in one of three forms: frozen whole blood, isolated PBMCs, or DNA extracted from either of those sample types. Turning to this clone: The antigen this receptor binds is unknown. No clone much larger than this one lies a single base away; base qualities are absent.

The V and J genes are TRBV19 and TRBJ2-7; a stretch of 9 junction bases matches TRBD2. The source is a man between 60 and 75 years old with active or convalescent COVID-19. The material sequenced was peripheral blood. The nucleotides read TGTGCCAGTAGTTCTAGTAGCGGGAGTCGGTACGAGCAGTACTTC. Its protein product is CASSSSSGSRYEQYF.